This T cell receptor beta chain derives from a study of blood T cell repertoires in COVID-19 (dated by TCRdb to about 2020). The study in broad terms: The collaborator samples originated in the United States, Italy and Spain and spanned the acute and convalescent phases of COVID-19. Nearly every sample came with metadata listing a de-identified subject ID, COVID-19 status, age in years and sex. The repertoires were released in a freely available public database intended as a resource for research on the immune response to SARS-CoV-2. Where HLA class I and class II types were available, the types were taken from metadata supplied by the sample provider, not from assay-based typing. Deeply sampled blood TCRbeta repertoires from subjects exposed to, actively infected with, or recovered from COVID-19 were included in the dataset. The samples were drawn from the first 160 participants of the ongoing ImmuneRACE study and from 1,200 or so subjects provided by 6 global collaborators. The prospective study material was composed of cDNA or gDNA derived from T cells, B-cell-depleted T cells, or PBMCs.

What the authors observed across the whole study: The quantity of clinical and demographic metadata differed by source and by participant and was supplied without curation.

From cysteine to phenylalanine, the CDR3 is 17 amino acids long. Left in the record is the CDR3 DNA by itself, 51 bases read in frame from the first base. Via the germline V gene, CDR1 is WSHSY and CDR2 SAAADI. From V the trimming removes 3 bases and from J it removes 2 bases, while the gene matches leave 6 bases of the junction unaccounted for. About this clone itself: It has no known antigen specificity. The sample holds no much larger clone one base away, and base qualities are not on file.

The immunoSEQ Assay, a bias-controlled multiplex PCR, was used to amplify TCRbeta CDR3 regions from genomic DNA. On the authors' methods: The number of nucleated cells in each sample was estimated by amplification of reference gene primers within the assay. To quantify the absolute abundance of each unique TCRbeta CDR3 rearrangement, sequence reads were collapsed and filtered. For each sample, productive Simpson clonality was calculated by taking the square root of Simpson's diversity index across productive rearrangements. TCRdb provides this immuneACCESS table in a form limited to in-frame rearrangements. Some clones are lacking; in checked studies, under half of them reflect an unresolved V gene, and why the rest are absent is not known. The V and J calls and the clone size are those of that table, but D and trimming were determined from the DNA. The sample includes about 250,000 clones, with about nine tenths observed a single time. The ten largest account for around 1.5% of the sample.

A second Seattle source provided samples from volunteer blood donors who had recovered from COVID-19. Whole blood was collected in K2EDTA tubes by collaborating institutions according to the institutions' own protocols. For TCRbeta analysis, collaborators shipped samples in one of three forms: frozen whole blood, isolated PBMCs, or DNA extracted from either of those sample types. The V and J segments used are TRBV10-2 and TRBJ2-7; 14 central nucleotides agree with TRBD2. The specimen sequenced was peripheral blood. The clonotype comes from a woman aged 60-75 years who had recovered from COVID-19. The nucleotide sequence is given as TGCGCCAGCAGTGATGGATTGGGACTAGCGGGGGCCTACGAGCAGTACTTC. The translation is CASSDGLGLAGAYEQYF.